Below, one T cell receptor beta chain is given with its context. Antigen: not known. Every bit of the isolated RNA underwent reverse transcription, so sequencing read expressed TCRB transcripts. Only in-frame clones appear in the TCRdb table, and some are missing; sequencing was by immunoSEQ multiplex PCR. The sample shows roughly 160,000 clones, roughly 8% of them seen only once. These data are taken from a study of beta chain features in type 1 diabetes. Looked up from germline, CDR1 is SNHLY and CDR2 is FYNNEI. After removal of 10 bases from V and 0 bases from J, the junction contained 9 bases not matched to a gene. CDR3 size: 15 residues. Study-wide findings and caveats: There was a moderate but significant shortening of TCRB CDR3s in all four CD4+ subsets of Type 1 diabetes patients.

This rearrangement joins TRBV2 to TRBJ1-5; 7 nucleotides agree with TRBD1. Sequenced sample: central memory CD4+ T cells from blood. This TCR derives from a man between 18 and 35 years old with type 1 diabetes. This CDR3 is CATRDSPYSNQPQHF. CDR3 nucleotide sequence: TGTGCCACCAGGGACAGCCCTTATAGCAATCAGCCCCAGCATTTT.